These 13 T cell receptor beta chains share one sample of origin, sequenced in a study of T cell responses to AZD1222 COVID-19 vaccine. Sequencing was performed with immunoSEQ multiplex PCR; in TCRdb, only in-frame clones are kept and a portion is missing. The profile shows over 100,000 clones, more than 70% of them singletons. Sample: peripheral blood, taken on day 0 of AZD1222 vaccination. These receptors were taken from an adult in good health.

The rearrangement links TRBV7-2 to TRBJ2-3; D is uncertain. The CDR3 is 13 residues long. Trimming cost V 5 bases and J 2 bases, with 8 bases left between them. Germline-derived CDR1 and CDR2 are SGHTA and FQGNSA. The CDR3 DNA sequence: TGTGCCAGCAGCCAGACCTACACAGATACGCAGTATTTT. Encoded protein: CASSQTYTDTQYF.

V is TRBV7-9 and J is TRBJ2-3; 10 nucleotides match TRBD2. Trimming took 5 bases from V and 3 from J; bases not matched to a gene: 5. Germline assignment: CDR1 SEHNR and CDR2 FQNEAQ (reference sequence). The CDR3 is 15 amino acids. The DNA for the CDR3 is TGTGCCAGCAGCGGCGGGACTAGCGTTACAGATACGCAGTATTTT. Translated: CASSGGTSVTDTQYF.

The chain recombines TRBV28 with TRBJ2-7; D call uncertain. Trimming removed 0 bases at V and 7 bases at J, with 7 bases between. The CDR3 is 12 amino acids. Germline-derived CDR1 and CDR2 are MDHEN and SYDVKM. The CDR3 protein is CASSLWRREQYF. The CDR3 DNA follows: TGTGCCAGCAGTTTATGGCGGCGTGAGCAGTACTTC.

In nucleotides, the CDR3 is TGTGCCAGCAGTGAGGGGGCCCACTATGGCTACACCTTC. This sequence encodes CASSEGAHYGYTF. The chain joins TRBV2 to TRBJ1-2; D possibly corresponds to TRBD1 (6 bases). Trimming took 3 bases from V and 3 from J, leaving 8 bases between them. Germline CDR1 reads SNHLY; CDR2 reads FYNNEI. The CDR3 is made up of 13 amino acids. Full variable domain (outside the CDR3, taken from reference TRBV2 and TRBJ1-2): EPEVTQTPSHQVTQMGQEVILRCVPISNHLYFYWYRQILGQKVEFLVSFYNNEISEKSEIFDDQFSVERPDGSNFTLKIRSTKLEDSAMYFCASSEGAHYGYTFGSGTRLTVV.

The rearrangement joins TRBV10-3 to TRBJ1-1; no clear D gene. The CDR3 consists of 13 residues. The germline V and J ends were trimmed by 2 bases and 6 bases, with 10 bases remaining between them. Per germline, CDR1 ENHRY and CDR2 SYGVKD. Here the CDR3 reads CAISEPGVAEAFF. CDR3 sequence (DNA): TGTGCCATCAGTGAGCCGGGTGTCGCTGAAGCTTTCTTT.

This rearrangement joins TRBV7-2 to TRBJ2-2, with a tentative D call TRBD2 (6 bases). Germline V gene data show CDR1 as SGHTA and CDR2 as FQGNSA. Trimming took 6 bases from V and 0 from J, leaving 11 bases between them. CDR3 length equals 15 residues. CDR3 nucleotide sequence: TGTGCCAGCAGGCTTAGCGGAACGAACACCGGGGAGCTGTTTTTT. Its translation is CASRLSGTNTGELFF.

The chain combines TRBV12-3 or TRBV12-4 with TRBJ1-6; TRBD1 aligns across 9 bases. V lost 6 bases, J lost 9 bases, and 3 bases stayed unmatched. This CDR3 contains 13 residues. The CDR3 loop reads CASSRGQGSPLHF. DNA of the CDR3: TGTGCCAGCAGCCGGGGACAGGGTTCACCCCTCCACTTT.

The rearrangement links TRBV7-9 to TRBJ2-7; 9 nucleotides agree with TRBD1. The CDR3 length is 15 residues. V lost 1 base to trimming and J lost 5 bases; unmatched junction nucleotides: 6. The germline gives CDR1 SEHNR, CDR2 FQNEAQ (reference sequence). CDR3 nucleotides: TGTGCCAGCAGCTTAGGGGGGACAGGGTCCGACGAGCAGTACGTC. Translation gives CASSLGGTGSDEQYV.

This rearrangement joins TRBV10-3 to TRBJ2-7; unclear D gene. Trimming took 6 bases from V and 0 from J, leaving 9 bases between them. The CDR3 extends over 13 amino acids. Germline V gene sequence: CDR1 ENHRY, CDR2 SYGVKD. The CDR3 spells CAIRAGSSYEQYV. CDR3 nucleotides: TGTGCCATCAGGGCTGGAAGCTCCTACGAGCAGTACGTC.

The gene calls are TRBV28 and TRBJ1-5, with 8 positions matching TRBD1. The trim removed 6 bases at V and 6 bases at J, leaving 13 bases unmatched. Germline-derived CDR1 and CDR2 are MDHEN and SYDVKM. The CDR3 covers 16 residues. CDR3 residues: CASSPHGSQGAQPQHF. The CDR3 DNA reads as TGTGCCAGCAGCCCCCATGGATCCCAGGGGGCTCAGCCCCAGCATTTT. Based on the CDR3 plus reference TRBV28 and TRBJ1-5, the full variable domain is DVKVTQSSRYLVKRTGEKVFLECVQDMDHENMFWYRQDPGLGLRLIYFSYDVKMKEKGDIPEGYSVSREKKERFSLILESASTNQTSMYLCASSPHGSQGAQPQHFGDGTRLSIL.

V gene TRBV2 combines with J gene TRBJ1-2; 9 bases are shared with TRBD1. Germline loops: CDR1 SNHLY, CDR2 FYNNEI. The J segment lost 6 bases and the V segment lost 4 bases, leaving 3 bases of the junction unmatched. This CDR3 comprises 13 residues. The CDR3 protein is CASSGGQGHGYTF. CDR3 DNA: TGTGCCAGCAGTGGGGGACAGGGCCATGGCTACACCTTC. The full variable domain, its missing parts supplied by reference TRBV2 and TRBJ1-2, is EPEVTQTPSHQVTQMGQEVILRCVPISNHLYFYWYRQILGQKVEFLVSFYNNEISEKSEIFDDQFSVERPDGSNFTLKIRSTKLEDSAMYFCASSGGQGHGYTFGSGTRLTVV.

This sequence joins TRBV6-2 or TRBV6-3 and TRBJ1-5, with TRBD1 identical over 9 bases. This CDR3 is 14 amino acids long. Germline loops: CDR1 MNHEY, CDR2 SVGEGT. V was pared by 4 bases and J by 6 bases, with 4 bases of the junction left unmatched. CDR3 DNA sequence: TGTGCCAGCAGTTCCACAGGGGGCCGTCAGCCCCAGCATTTT. Translating gives CASSSTGGRQPQHF.

The CDR3 protein is CASSLEAWGGPYGYTF. DNA for the CDR3: TGTGCCAGCAGCTTAGAAGCTTGGGGGGGCCCGTATGGCTACACCTTC. The rearrangement joins TRBV7-9 to TRBJ1-2; tentatively, D is TRBD1 (6 bases). This CDR3 has 16 residues. The V gene lost 1 base and the J gene lost 5 bases, with 17 bases spanning the gap. The germline V gene has CDR1 SEHNR and CDR2 FQNEAQ (reference sequence).